A single sample gave rise to the 25 T cell receptor beta chains below, sequenced in a study of T cells expressing NK-cell markers. TCRdb re-called the 5' RACE reads; every CDR3 protein appears as one record, without DNA. The specimen's table records roughly 180,000 distinct CDR3 sequences. The sequencing sample was made of blood T cells: a sorted CD56 or NKG2C T cell subset, CD4+ or CD8+ T cells, or bulk PBMC T cells (not recorded which). The receptors come from a woman between 18 and 75 years old in good health.

This sequence joins TRBV28 and TRBJ1-1. CDR3 size: 12 residues. Looked up from germline, CDR1 is MDHEN and CDR2 is SYDVKM. The CDR3 loop is CASSLGVSEAFF.

The chain links TRBV20-1 to TRBJ1-5; TCRdb's assignment of TRBD1 cannot be checked, as there is no DNA. The V gene's germline CDR1 is DFQATT and CDR2 SNEGSKA (reference sequence). The CDR3 covers 15 residues. CDR3 amino acids: CSARDGRGFDQPQHF.

The V call is TRBV11-1, the J call TRBJ2-5. The CDR3 contains 12 residues. Germline CDR1 is SGHAT and CDR2 is FQDESV (reference sequence). CDR3 sequence reads: CASSSTQETQYF.

The V and J genes are TRBV7-8 and TRBJ2-1; TCRdb gives TRBD2 as the D gene, but with no DNA this cannot be confirmed. Germline CDR1 and CDR2: SGHVS and FQNEAQ. This CDR3 spans 16 amino acids. CDR3 region: CASSLRTSGRAIEQFF.

V is TRBV20-1 and J is TRBJ1-4; the D call from TCRdb, TRBD1, cannot be confirmed without DNA. The germline CDR1 and CDR2 sequences are DFQATT and SNEGSKA (reference sequence). CDR3 length: 15 amino acids. This CDR3 reads CSASELGKGYEKLFF.

The chain is built from TRBV28 and TRBJ1-5; no DNA is available, so the TRBD1 call from TCRdb remains unchecked. This CDR3 comprises 13 residues. Germline values: CDR1 MDHEN, CDR2 SYDVKM. The CDR3 here is CFTGRGRNQPQHF.

J is TRBJ2-3 and V is TRBV7-8; TCRdb selects TRBD1, and the lack of DNA leaves this call unchecked. This CDR3 spans 14 amino acids. Looked up from germline, CDR1 is SGHVS and CDR2 is FQNEAQ. The chain's CDR3 is CASSLGTGEDTQYF.

This rearrangement joins TRBV6-2 or TRBV6-3 to TRBJ2-1; TCRdb gives TRBD2 as the D gene, but with no DNA this cannot be confirmed. CDR1 MNHEY and CDR2 SVGEGT come from the germline V gene. The CDR3 is 15 residues long. The CDR3 is CASSKRESVHYEQFF.

The chain employs TRBV9 and TRBJ2-1; TCRdb reports TRBD2, a call that lacks DNA to check it against. CDR1 SGDLS and CDR2 YYNGEE come from the germline V gene. The CDR3 has 14 residues. The CDR3 loop is CAWGGRPSYNEQFF.

The chain recombines TRBV3-1 with TRBJ1-3. Germline values: CDR1 LGHDT, CDR2 YNNKEL (reference sequence). The CDR3 spans 16 residues. CDR3 sequence: CASSQASTLSGNTIYF. Full variable domain (rest looked up from reference TRBV3-1 and TRBJ1-3): DTAVSQTPKYLVTQMGNDKSIKCEQNLGHDTMYWYKQDSKKFLKIMFSYNNKELIINETVPNRFSPKSPDKAHLNLHINSLELGDSAVYFCASSQASTLSGNTIYFGEGSWLTVV.

J is TRBJ2-7 and V is TRBV11-2; TCRdb selects TRBD1, and the lack of DNA leaves this call unchecked. Germline lookup yields CDR1 SGHAT and CDR2 FQNNGV. CDR3 length: 15 amino acids. The CDR3 here is CASSYGDERSYEQYF.

The chain has TRBV20-1 and TRBJ2-7; TCRdb proposes TRBD1, but this gene call is untestable without DNA. The CDR3 is 14 residues long. Germline lookup yields CDR1 DFQATT and CDR2 SNEGSKA (reference sequence). The CDR3 here is CSASMTGFPDEQYF.

The chain couples TRBV20-1 to TRBJ2-3; TCRdb reports TRBD2, a call that lacks DNA to check it against. In germline, CDR1 is DFQATT, CDR2 SNEGSKA (reference sequence). This CDR3 has 13 amino acids. The CDR3 reads CSAGGILTDTQYF.

CDR3: CASSARGGGPYEQYF. The V gene is TRBV7-2, the J gene TRBJ2-7; the D call from TCRdb, TRBD2, cannot be confirmed without DNA. From germline, CDR1 is SGHTA and CDR2 FQGNSA. The CDR3 has 15 amino acids.

V gene TRBV5-1 combines with J gene TRBJ2-3. Germline V lookup: CDR1 SGHRS, CDR2 YFSETQ. The CDR3 runs 15 residues. CDR3 in amino acids: CASSIGDGRTDTQYF.

V usage is TRBV5-1 and J usage is TRBJ2-7; TCRdb's D call of TRBD1 is untestable without DNA. The CDR3 has 15 amino acids. The germline CDR1 and CDR2 sequences are SGHRS and YFSETQ. The CDR3 reads CASSPAPGETDEQYF.

The J gene is TRBJ2-2, the V gene TRBV24-1; TCRdb names TRBD2, which stays unverified in the absence of DNA. The germline V gene encodes CDR1 KGHDR and CDR2 SFDVKD. CDR3 length: 17 amino acids. The CDR3 region is CATSVGLAGEYTGELFF.

The chain is built from TRBV20-1 and TRBJ2-7; as DNA is missing, the TRBD1 call by TCRdb cannot be tested. The CDR3 length is 12 residues. CDR1 is DFQATT and CDR2 is SNEGSKA in the germline V gene (reference sequence). The CDR3 sequence: CSATVGVYEQYF.

The chain employs TRBV4-1 and TRBJ1-4; lacking DNA, the TRBD1 call made by TCRdb goes unchecked. CDR1 is MGHRA, CDR2 YSYEKL, per germline. The CDR3 spans 16 residues. CDR3: CASSQDATGPWGKLFF.

V is TRBV27 and J is TRBJ2-7; TCRdb indicates TRBD1, and absent DNA this call remains unverified. Looked up from germline, CDR1 is MNHEY and CDR2 is SMNVEV (reference sequence). The CDR3 has 16 residues. This chain's CDR3 is CASSFAAQGETYEQYF.

V is TRBV11-1 and J is TRBJ2-2; TCRdb picks TRBD1, but there is no DNA to check that call. This CDR3 is 18 amino acids long. Germline CDR1 is SGHAT and CDR2 is FQDESV (reference sequence). The chain's CDR3 is CASSPPRGGGRGTGELFF.

The V call is TRBV6-1, the J call TRBJ2-3; TCRdb gives TRBD2 as the D gene, but with no DNA this cannot be confirmed. CDR3 length equals 14 residues. In germline, CDR1 is MNHNS, CDR2 SASEGT. The CDR3 protein is CASSLASSTDTQYF.

The chain recombines TRBV12-3 or TRBV12-4 with TRBJ2-7; TCRdb's assignment of TRBD1 cannot be checked, as there is no DNA. This CDR3 contains 14 residues. The CDR3 loop reads CASSPAGRNYEQYF.

The chain joins TRBV27 to TRBJ1-5. Looked up from germline, CDR1 is MNHEY and CDR2 is SMNVEV (reference sequence). This CDR3 has 13 residues. CDR3 residues: CASSLGRDQPQHF.

J is TRBJ1-2 and V is TRBV28; lacking DNA, the TRBD1 call made by TCRdb goes unchecked. Germline V gene lookup returns CDR1 MDHEN and CDR2 SYDVKM. This CDR3 has 11 amino acids. The CDR3 is CASRTESGYTF.